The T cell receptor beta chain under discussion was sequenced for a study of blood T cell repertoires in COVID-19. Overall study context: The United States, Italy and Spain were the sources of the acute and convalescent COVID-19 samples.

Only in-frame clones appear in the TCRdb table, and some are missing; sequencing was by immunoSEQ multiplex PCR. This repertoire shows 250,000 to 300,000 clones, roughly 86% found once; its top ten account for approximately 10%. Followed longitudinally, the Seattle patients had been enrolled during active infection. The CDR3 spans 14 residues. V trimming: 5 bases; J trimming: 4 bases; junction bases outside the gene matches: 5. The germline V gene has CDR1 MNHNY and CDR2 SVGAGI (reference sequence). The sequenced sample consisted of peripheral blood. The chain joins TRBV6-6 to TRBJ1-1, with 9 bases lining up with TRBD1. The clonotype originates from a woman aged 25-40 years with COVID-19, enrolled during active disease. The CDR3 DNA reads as TGTGCCAGCAGTGGGACAGGGTCTAGCACTGAAGCTTTCTTT. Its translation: CASSGTGSSTEAFF.